This entry lists 18 T cell receptor beta chains sequenced from one sample in a study of early T cells in non-severe SARS-CoV-2 infection. Using its own MiXCR run on the 5' RACE reads, TCRdb lists one record per CDR3 protein. The data show about 63,000 distinct CDR3 sequences, approximately 13% seen once. The sequenced sample consisted of whole blood. These receptors were obtained from an adult who was a healthcare worker with PCR-confirmed SARS-CoV-2 infection or an uninfected control (not recorded which).

This clonotype has ten or more counts. The chain links TRBV20-1 to TRBJ2-7; no clear D gene. This CDR3 is built from 13 residues. V was shortened by 5 bases and J by 4 bases, with 15 bases between the two germline ends. CDR1 is DFQATT, CDR2 SNEGSKA, per germline (reference sequence). The CDR3 here is CSAPRQNAYEQYF. The DNA for the CDR3 is TGCAGTGCTCCTCGGCAAAATGCGTACGAGCAGTACTTC.

The chain employs TRBV6-1 and TRBJ2-7; D unclear. The CDR3 totals 12 residues. Trimming took 5 bases from V and 2 from J, leaving 7 bases between them. The V gene's germline CDR1 is MNHNS and CDR2 SASEGT. The CDR3 sequence: CASSSFPYEQYF. The DNA of the CDR3 is TGTGCCAGCAGTTCATTTCCCTACGAGCAGTACTTC.

In its sample, this clonotype was seen many times. The junction departs from the called germline gene at one end, perhaps through a read error. The J gene is TRBJ2-5, the V gene TRBV11-2; a weak D match, TRBD1 (6 bases). Germline lookup yields CDR1 SGHAT and CDR2 FQNNGV. This CDR3 is 16 amino acids long. The CDR3 DNA reads as TGTGCCAGCAGCTCTCCGCGGGCAGGGGTGCAAGGGACCCAGTACTTC. Amino acids: CASSSPRAGVQGTQYF.

The sample holds many counts of this clonotype. V and J are TRBV5-6 and TRBJ2-3; D call uncertain. The V gene lost 2 bases and the J gene lost 6 bases, with 7 bases spanning the gap. Per germline, CDR1 SGHDT and CDR2 YYEEEE. The CDR3 extends over 12 amino acids. CDR3 amino acids: CASSLPSDTQYF. The CDR3 bases are TGTGCCAGCAGCTTACCTTCGGATACGCAGTATTTT.

This clonotype turned up a few times. This rearrangement joins TRBV12-5 to TRBJ2-1; D possibly uses TRBD1 or TRBD2 (6 bases each). The CDR3 runs 15 residues. CDR1 is LGHNT and CDR2 is FRNRAP in the germline V gene. Between the trimmed V and J ends, which lost 4 bases and 4 bases, there was a span of 14 bases. The CDR3 DNA reads TGTGCTAGTGGTTCCCACGGGGGCCAATACAATGAGCAGTTCTTC. Translating it yields CASGSHGGQYNEQFF.

This clonotype was seen repeatedly, ten times or more. V and J are TRBV12-3 or TRBV12-4 and TRBJ1-1; no definite D call. The CDR3 is made up of 12 amino acids. V was shortened by 5 bases and J by 7 bases, with 11 bases between the two germline ends. The CDR3 region is CASSMEGVEAFF. Written as DNA, the CDR3 is TGTGCCAGCAGTATGGAGGGAGTTGAAGCTTTCTTT.

This clonotype was detected ten times or more. The chain has TRBV7-9 and TRBJ2-7, with TRBD1 as a possible D gene (5 bases). The germline V gene encodes CDR1 SEHNR and CDR2 FQNEAQ (reference sequence). V lost 1 base to trimming and J lost 3 bases, with 13 bases between them. This CDR3 contains 15 residues. The CDR3 here is CASSLGRAGYYEQYF. The CDR3 DNA reads as TGTGCCAGCAGCTTAGGACGGGCAGGGTACTACGAGCAGTACTTC.

The genes are TRBV13 and TRBJ1-4; 12 positions match TRBD1. V lost 4 bases to trimming and J lost 5 bases; unmatched junction nucleotides: 8. CDR1 is PRHDT, CDR2 FYEKMQ, per germline (reference sequence). The CDR3 is made up of 17 amino acids. The CDR3 spells CASSCKGTGGANEKLFF. CDR3 sequence (DNA): TGTGCCAGCAGCTGTAAAGGGACAGGGGGCGCGAATGAAAAACTGTTTTTT.

This clonotype was detected ten times or more. The V call is TRBV3-1, the J call TRBJ1-2, with D possibly TRBD1 on 5 matching bases. From germline, CDR1 is LGHDT and CDR2 YNNKEL (reference sequence). The germline V and J ends were trimmed by 4 bases and 5 bases, with 11 bases remaining between them. The CDR3 is made up of 13 amino acids. DNA for the CDR3: TGTGCCAGCAGCCTGCTGGGGGTATATGGCTACACCTTC. This codes for CASSLLGVYGYTF.

This clonotype was observed a few times. The genes are TRBV4-2 and TRBJ2-7; possible D gene TRBD1, 6 bases. V was trimmed by 1 base and J by 5 bases, leaving 6 bases between them. CDR3 size: 12 residues. CDR1 LGHNA and CDR2 YNFKEQ come from the germline V gene. The CDR3 spells CASSQAGDEQYF. The CDR3 DNA reads TGTGCCAGCAGCCAAGCAGGGGACGAGCAGTACTTC.

The chain links TRBV9 to TRBJ2-1; TRBD1 or TRBD2 may be the D gene (6 bases each). Trimming removed 0 bases at V and 9 bases at J, with 13 bases between. The CDR3 has 14 residues. Per the germline V gene, CDR1 is SGDLS and CDR2 is YYNGEE. CDR3 in amino acids: CASSVARGESEQFF. CDR3 DNA: TGTGCCAGCAGCGTAGCTAGGGGGGAGTCTGAGCAGTTCTTC.

This clonotype was seen more than once but under ten times. The V and J genes are TRBV5-4 and TRBJ1-1, with D uncertain. This CDR3 contains 15 residues. V lost 2 bases, J lost 0 bases, and 11 bases lay in between. CDR1 is SGHNT and CDR2 is YYREEE in the germline V gene (reference sequence). CDR3 in amino acids: CASSFGRTLNTEAFF. The CDR3 DNA sequence: TGTGCCAGCAGCTTCGGACGGACCTTGAACACTGAAGCTTTCTTT. Combining the CDR3 with reference TRBV5-4 and TRBJ1-1 gives the whole variable domain ETGVTQSPTHLIKTRGQQVTLRCSSQSGHNTVSWYQQALGQGPQFIFQYYREEENGRGNFPPRFSGLQFPNYSSELNVNALELDDSALYLCASSFGRTLNTEAFFGQGTRLTVV.

This clonotype was detected ten times or more. J is TRBJ2-3 and V is TRBV20-1; D tentatively reads TRBD1 or TRBD2 (5 bases each). The CDR3 is 12 amino acids. Looked up from germline, CDR1 is DFQATT and CDR2 is SNEGSKA (reference sequence). The V gene lost 6 bases and the J gene lost 5 bases, with 12 bases spanning the gap. Written as DNA, the CDR3 is TGCAGTGCGGTCCGGGGCCGAGATACGCAGTATTTT. Protein: CSAVRGRDTQYF.

The chain carries TRBV7-9 and TRBJ2-3, with 14 bases identical to TRBD2. This CDR3 region has 16 residues. Germline values: CDR1 SEHNR, CDR2 FQNEAQ (reference sequence). V was clipped by 4 bases and J by 4 bases; unmatched bases: 4. The CDR3 nucleotides read TGTGCCAGCAGCTCCGGACTAGCGGGGGGTCCAGATACGCAGTATTTT. It codes for CASSSGLAGGPDTQYF.

This clonotype was seen ten or more times. The CDR3 region is CASSAGTGGADYNEQFF. The CDR3 nucleotides are TGTGCCAGCAGCGCCGGGACAGGGGGCGCGGACTACAATGAGCAGTTCTTC. The rearrangement uses TRBV7-6 and TRBJ2-1, with 12 bases matching TRBD1. Germline-derived CDR1 and CDR2 are SGHVS and FNYEAQ. V lost 5 bases, J lost 3 bases, and 8 bases stayed unmatched. The CDR3 contains 17 residues.

Here the CDR3 reads CASTHQHEQYF. In DNA form, the CDR3 reads TGTGCCAGCACACATCAGCACGAGCAGTACTTC. V gene TRBV6-5 combines with J gene TRBJ2-7, with D hard to call. From germline, CDR1 is MNHEY and CDR2 SVGAGI. V was trimmed by 7 bases and J by 5 bases, leaving 9 bases between them. The CDR3 length is 11 residues.

In its sample, this clonotype was seen many times. The chain recombines TRBV4-1 with TRBJ2-3; 7 bases agree with TRBD1. With V trimmed by 0 bases and J by 0 bases, 0 bases remained unmatched. Per germline, CDR1 MGHRA and CDR2 YSYEKL. The CDR3 has 15 amino acids. The CDR3 loop reads CASSQEQGSTDTQYF. Written as DNA, the CDR3 is TGCGCCAGCAGCCAAGAACAGGGGAGCACAGATACGCAGTATTTT.

This clonotype was observed a handful of times. The CDR3 sequence: CASSYDTYATNEKLFF. For the CDR3, the DNA is TGTGCCAGCAGTTACGACACATATGCAACTAATGAAAAACTGTTTTTT. The rearrangement uses TRBV6-6 and TRBJ1-4; D is uncertain. V lost 2 bases and J 0 bases, leaving 10 bases between the germline ends. This CDR3 has 16 amino acids. In germline, CDR1 is MNHNY, CDR2 SVGAGI (reference sequence).